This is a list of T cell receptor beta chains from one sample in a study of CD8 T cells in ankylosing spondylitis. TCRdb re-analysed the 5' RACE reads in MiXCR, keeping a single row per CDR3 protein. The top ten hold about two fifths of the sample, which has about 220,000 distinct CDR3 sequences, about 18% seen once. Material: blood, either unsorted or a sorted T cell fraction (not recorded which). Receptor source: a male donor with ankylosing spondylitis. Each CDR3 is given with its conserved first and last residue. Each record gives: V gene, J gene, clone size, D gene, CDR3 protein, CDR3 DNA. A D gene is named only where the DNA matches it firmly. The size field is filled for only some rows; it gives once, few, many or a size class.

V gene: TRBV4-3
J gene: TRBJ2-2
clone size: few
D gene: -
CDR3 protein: CASSQDSVSNTGELFF
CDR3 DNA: TGCGCCAGCAGCCAAGATTCAGTCTCGAACACCGGGGAGCTGTTTTTT

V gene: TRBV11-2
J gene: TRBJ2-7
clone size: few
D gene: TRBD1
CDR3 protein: CASSLVLGTVSYEQYF
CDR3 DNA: TGTGCCAGCAGCTTAGTTTTGGGGACAGTGTCCTACGAGCAGTACTTC

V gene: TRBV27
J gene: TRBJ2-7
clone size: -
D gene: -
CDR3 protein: CASSLLDSSYEQYF
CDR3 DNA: TGTGCCAGCAGTTTACTGGACAGCTCCTACGAGCAGTACTTC

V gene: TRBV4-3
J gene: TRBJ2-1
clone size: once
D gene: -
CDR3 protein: CASSPSASFSEQFF
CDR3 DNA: TGCGCCAGCAGCCCCTCGGCTAGCTTTAGTGAGCAGTTCTTC

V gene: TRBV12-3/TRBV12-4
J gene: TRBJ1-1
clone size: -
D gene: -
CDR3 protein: CASGSRGDTEAFF
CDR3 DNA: TGTGCCAGCGGCTCAAGGGGGGACACTGAAGCTTTCTTT

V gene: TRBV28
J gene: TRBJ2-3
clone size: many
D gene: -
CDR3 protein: CASSPPYEDQPITDTQYF
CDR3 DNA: TGTGCCAGCAGTCCTCCCTACGAGGACCAGCCTATCACAGATACGCAGTATTTT

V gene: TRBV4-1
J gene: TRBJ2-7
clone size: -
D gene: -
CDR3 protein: CASSQDGGHEQYF
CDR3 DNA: TGCGCCAGCAGCCAAGATGGCGGTCACGAGCAGTACTTC

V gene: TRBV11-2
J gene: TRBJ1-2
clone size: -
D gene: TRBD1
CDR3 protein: CASSVLNRDSFNYGYTF
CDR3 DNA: TGTGCCAGCAGCGTATTAAACCGGGACAGTTTTAACTATGGCTACACCTTC

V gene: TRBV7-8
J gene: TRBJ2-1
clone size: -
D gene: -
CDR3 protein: CASSWGLNEQFF
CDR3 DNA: TGTGCCAGCAGCTGGGGGTTGAATGAGCAGTTCTTC

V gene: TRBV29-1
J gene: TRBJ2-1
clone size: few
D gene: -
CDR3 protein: CSVYLDRSYSYNEQFF
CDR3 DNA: TGCAGCGTGTACCTTGACAGATCGTACTCCTACAATGAGCAGTTCTTC

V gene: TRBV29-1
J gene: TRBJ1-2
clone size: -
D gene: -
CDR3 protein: CSVEKGPDSGAYGYTF
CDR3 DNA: TGCAGCGTTGAAAAGGGGCCGGACAGCGGGGCGTATGGCTACACCTTC

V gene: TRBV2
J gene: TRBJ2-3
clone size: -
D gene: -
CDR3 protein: CASSDLGAGDTQYF
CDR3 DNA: TGTGCCAGCAGTGACTTGGGAGCGGGAGATACGCAGTATTTT

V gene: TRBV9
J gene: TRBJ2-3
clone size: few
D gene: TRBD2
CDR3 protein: CASSVEAGAVEDTQYF
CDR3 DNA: TGTGCCAGCAGCGTAGAAGCGGGGGCGGTTGAAGATACGCAGTATTTT

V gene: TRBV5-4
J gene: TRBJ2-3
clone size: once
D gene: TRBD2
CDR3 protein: CASLRGGRDTDTQYF
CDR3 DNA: TGTGCCAGCTTACGCGGGGGGAGGGACACAGATACGCAGTATTTT

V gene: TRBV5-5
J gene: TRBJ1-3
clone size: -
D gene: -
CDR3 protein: CASSLDVWGSGNTIYF
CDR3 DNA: TGTGCCAGCAGCTTGGATGTATGGGGGTCTGGAAACACCATATATTTT

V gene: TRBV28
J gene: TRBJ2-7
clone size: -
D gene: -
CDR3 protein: CASSWVRDEQYF
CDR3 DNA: TGTGCCAGCAGTTGGGTACGTGACGAGCAGTACTTC

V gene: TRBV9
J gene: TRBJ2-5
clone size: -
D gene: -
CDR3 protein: CASSVDGTQETQYF
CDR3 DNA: TGTGCCAGCAGCGTAGATGGAACACAAGAGACCCAGTACTTC

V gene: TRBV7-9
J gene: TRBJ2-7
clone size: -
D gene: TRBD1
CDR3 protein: CASSSFSGTDYEQYF
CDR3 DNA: TGTGCCAGCAGCTCCTTTTCCGGGACAGATTACGAGCAGTACTTC

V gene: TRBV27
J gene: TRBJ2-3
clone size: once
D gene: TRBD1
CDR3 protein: CASSSGTGPWNTQYF
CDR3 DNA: TGTGCCAGCAGTTCCGGGACAGGGCCGTGGAATACGCAGTATTTT

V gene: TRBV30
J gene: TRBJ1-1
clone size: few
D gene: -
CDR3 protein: CAWSWVMNTEAFF
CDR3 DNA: TGTGCCTGGAGTTGGGTCATGAACACTGAAGCTTTCTTT

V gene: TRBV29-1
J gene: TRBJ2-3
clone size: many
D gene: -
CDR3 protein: CSVEGVGPLATDTQYF
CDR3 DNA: TGCAGCGTTGAAGGTGTTGGGCCCCTGGCAACAGATACGCAGTATTTT

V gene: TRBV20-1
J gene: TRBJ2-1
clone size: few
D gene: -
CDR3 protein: CSARDGGGPFPDSYNEQFF
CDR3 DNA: TGCAGTGCTAGAGATGGGGGGGGCCCTTTCCCAGACTCCTACAATGAGCAGTTCTTC

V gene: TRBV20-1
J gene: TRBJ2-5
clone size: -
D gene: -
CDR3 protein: CSAEGRGEETQYF
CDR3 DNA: TGCAGTGCTGAGGGGAGGGGGGAAGAGACCCAGTACTTC

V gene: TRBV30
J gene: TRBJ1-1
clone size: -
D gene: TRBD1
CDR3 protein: CAWNRGMNTEAFF
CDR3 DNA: TGTGCCTGGAACAGGGGGATGAACACTGAAGCTTTCTTT

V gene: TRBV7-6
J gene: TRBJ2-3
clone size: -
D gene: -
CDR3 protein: CASSPARGVRSTDTQYF
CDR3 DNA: TGTGCCAGCAGCCCCGCCCGGGGAGTGCGTAGCACAGATACGCAGTATTTT

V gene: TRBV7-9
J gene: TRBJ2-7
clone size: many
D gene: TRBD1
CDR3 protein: CASSSRDRSYEQYF
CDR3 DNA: TGTGCCAGCAGTTCCCGGGACAGATCCTACGAGCAGTACTTC

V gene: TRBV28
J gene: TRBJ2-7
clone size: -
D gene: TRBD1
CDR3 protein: CASSLLDRDDEQYF
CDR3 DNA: TGTGCCAGCAGTTTGCTAGACAGGGACGACGAGCAGTACTTC

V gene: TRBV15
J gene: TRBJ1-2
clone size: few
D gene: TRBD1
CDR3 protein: CATSRGSGTGYGYTF
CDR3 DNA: TGTGCCACCAGCAGAGGGTCCGGGACAGGGTATGGCTACACCTTC

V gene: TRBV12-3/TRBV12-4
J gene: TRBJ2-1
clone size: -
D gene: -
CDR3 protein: CASSLAGLSSYNEQFF
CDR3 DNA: TGTGCCAGCAGTTTAGCGGGGCTCAGCTCCTACAATGAGCAGTTCTTC

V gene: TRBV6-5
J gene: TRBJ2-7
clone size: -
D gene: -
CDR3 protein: CASSYTETYEQYF
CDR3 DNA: TGTGCCAGCAGTTACACAGAGACCTACGAGCAGTACTTC

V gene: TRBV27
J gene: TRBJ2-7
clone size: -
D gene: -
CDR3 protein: CASSSGGPYEQYF
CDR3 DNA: TGTGCCAGCAGTTCGGGGGGCCCCTACGAGCAGTACTTC

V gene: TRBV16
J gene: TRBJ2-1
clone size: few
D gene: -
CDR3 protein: CASSPGPRSYNEQFF
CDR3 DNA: TGTGCCAGCAGCCCCGGACCGAGGTCCTACAATGAGCAGTTCTTC

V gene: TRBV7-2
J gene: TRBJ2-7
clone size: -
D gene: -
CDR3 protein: CASSPLDYSYEEQYF
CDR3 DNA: TGTGCCAGCAGCCCCCTGGACTACTCCTACGAGGAGCAGTACTTC

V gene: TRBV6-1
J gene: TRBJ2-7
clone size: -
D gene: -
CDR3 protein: CASSTGHIKPLYEQYF
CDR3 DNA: TGTGCCAGCAGTACCGGACACATCAAACCCCTCTACGAGCAGTACTTC

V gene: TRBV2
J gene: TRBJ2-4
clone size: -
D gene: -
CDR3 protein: CASTLPGPVFF
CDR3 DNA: TGTGCCAGCACCCTTCCGGGACCGGTCTTCTTC

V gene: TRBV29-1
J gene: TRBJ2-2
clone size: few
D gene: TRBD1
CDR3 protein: CSVEEGNRGAAGELFF
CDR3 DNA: TGCAGCGTTGAAGAAGGTAACAGGGGGGCCGCCGGGGAGCTGTTTTTT

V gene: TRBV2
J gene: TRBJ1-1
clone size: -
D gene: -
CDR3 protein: CASSAGGRNTEAFF
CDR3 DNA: TGTGCCAGCAGTGCGGGGGGTAGGAACACTGAAGCTTTCTTT

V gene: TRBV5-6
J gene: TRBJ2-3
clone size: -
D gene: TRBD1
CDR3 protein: CASSTGQGVADTQYF
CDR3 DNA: TGTGCCAGCAGCACGGGACAGGGGGTGGCAGATACGCAGTATTTT

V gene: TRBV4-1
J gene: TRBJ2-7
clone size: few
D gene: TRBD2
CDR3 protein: CASSGEGPSYEQYF
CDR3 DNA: TGCGCCAGCAGTGGGGAGGGGCCCTCCTACGAGCAGTACTTC

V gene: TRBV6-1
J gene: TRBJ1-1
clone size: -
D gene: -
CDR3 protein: CASMGRTNTEAFF
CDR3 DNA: TGTGCCAGCATGGGCAGGACGAACACTGAAGCTTTCTTT

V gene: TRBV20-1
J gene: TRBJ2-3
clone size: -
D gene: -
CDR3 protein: CSAIPADTQYF
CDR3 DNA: TGCAGTGCTATACCCGCAGATACGCAGTATTTT